This is a list of T cell receptor beta chains from one sample in a study of early T cells in non-severe SARS-CoV-2 infection. MiXCR was run by TCRdb on the 5' RACE reads, yielding one entry per CDR3 protein. The sample consists of 55,000 to 75,000 distinct CDR3 sequences, about 8% of them appearing once. Sequencing used whole blood. Receptors originate from an adult who was a healthcare worker with PCR-confirmed SARS-CoV-2 infection or an uninfected control (not recorded which). The CDR3 runs from the conserved cysteine through the conserved F or W. D genes are given only for firm matches. Size tells how often a clone was seen (once, few, many) or the class of an expanded clone, and some rows leave it out.

j_call	clone_size	v_call	d_call	cdr3_aa	cdr3_nt
TRBJ2-1	many	TRBV18	TRBD2	CASSPSGNPSYNEQFF	TGTGCCAGCTCACCTAGCGGGAACCCCTCCTACAATGAGCAGTTCTTC
TRBJ2-7	many	TRBV7-3	TRBD1	CASSRSGTGTYEQYF	TGTGCCAGCAGCCGCTCCGGGACAGGGACCTACGAGCAGTACTTC
TRBJ2-6	many	TRBV2	-	CASSEAGPGANVLTF	TGTGCCAGCAGTGAAGCGGGGCCTGGGGCCAACGTCCTGACTTTC
TRBJ2-2	few	TRBV5-1	TRBD2	CASSLGLAGDGTGELFF	TGCGCCAGCAGCTTGGGACTAGCGGGAGATGGTACCGGGGAGCTGTTTTTT
TRBJ2-7	-	TRBV12-2	-	CASREWHYEQYF	TGTGCAAGTCGAGAGTGGCACTACGAGCAGTACTTC
TRBJ2-7	many	TRBV20-1	TRBD1	CSARPGTGAYEQYF	TGCAGTGCTAGGCCCGGGACAGGGGCCTACGAGCAGTACTTC
TRBJ2-3	many	TRBV28	TRBD2	CASSLSRLAGAVTDTQYF	TGTGCCAGCAGTCTCTCCCGGTTAGCGGGAGCGGTGACAGATACGCAGTATTTT
TRBJ1-6	many	TRBV20-1	TRBD1	CSVPDRASYNSPLHF	TGCAGTGTCCCGGACAGGGCATCCTATAATTCACCCCTCCACTTT
TRBJ2-3	-	TRBV7-9	TRBD2	CASSPPRTSGSTDTQYF	TGTGCCAGCAGCCCCCCCCGGACTAGCGGGAGCACAGATACGCAGTATTTT
TRBJ1-2	many	TRBV19	-	CASSIRTRENYGYTF	TGTGCCAGTAGTATACGGACCCGGGAGAACTATGGCTACACCTTC
TRBJ1-6	many	TRBV18	-	CASSPYGTQASPLHF	TGTGCCAGCTCACCATACGGGACCCAGGCTTCACCCCTCCACTTT
TRBJ1-2	many	TRBV20-1	-	CSARVLKGANYGYTF	TGCAGTGCTAGGGTACTGAAGGGGGCTAACTATGGCTACACCTTC
TRBJ2-2	many	TRBV4-1	-	CASSQENTVTGELFF	TGCGCCAGCAGCCAAGAAAACACCGTAACGGGGGAGCTGTTTTTT
TRBJ2-2	many	TRBV13	-	CASSLRLNTGELFF	TGTGCCAGCAGCTTAAGGCTCAACACCGGGGAGCTGTTTTTT
TRBJ2-2	-	TRBV24-1	-	CATSDSYGELFF	TGTGCCACCAGTGATTCCTACGGGGAGCTGTTTTTT
TRBJ2-3	-	TRBV10-3	-	CAISALASRTDTQYF	TGTGCCATCAGTGCCTTGGCCTCTCGCACAGATACGCAGTATTTT
TRBJ2-3	many	TRBV4-2	-	CASSQERGTDTQYF	TGTGCCAGCAGCCAAGAGAGGGGCACAGATACGCAGTATTTT
TRBJ1-1	-	TRBV28	-	CASSPQTGNTEAFF	TGTGCCAGCAGTCCCCAGACAGGGAACACTGAAGCTTTCTTT
TRBJ2-2	-	TRBV20-1	-	CSARGLSGTGELFF	TGCAGTGCTAGAGGACTATCGGGGACCGGGGAGCTGTTTTTT
TRBJ2-7	many	TRBV28	TRBD2	CASSLLAENYEQYF	TGTGCCAGCAGTTTACTAGCGGAGAACTACGAGCAGTACTTC
TRBJ2-3	many	TRBV10-1	TRBD2	CASRGLADTDTQYF	TGCGCCAGCAGGGGACTAGCGGACACAGATACGCAGTATTTT
TRBJ2-5	-	TRBV12-5	TRBD2	CASASTSGEETQYF	TGTGCTAGTGCTTCGACTAGCGGGGAAGAGACCCAGTACTTC
TRBJ2-3	many	TRBV2	-	CASGPFTDTQYF	TGTGCCAGCGGACCTTTCACAGATACGCAGTATTTT
TRBJ2-1	-	TRBV27	-	CASSAGPQSYNEQFF	TGTGCCAGCAGTGCGGGACCACAATCCTACAATGAGCAGTTCTTC
TRBJ1-5	few	TRBV19	-	CASSTMDSGNQPQHF	TGTGCCAGTAGTACAATGGATTCGGGCAATCAGCCCCAGCATTTT
TRBJ1-6	many	TRBV7-9	-	CASSLLAAEPLHF	TGTGCCAGCAGCTTATTGGCGGCTGAACCCCTCCACTTT
TRBJ2-5	-	TRBV19	-	CASSIVPGATETQYF	TGTGCCAGTAGTATAGTTCCTGGTGCTACAGAGACCCAGTACTTC
TRBJ2-5	many	TRBV9	TRBD2	CASSVSPLAGGQETQYF	TGTGCCAGCAGCGTCTCACCACTAGCGGGAGGGCAAGAGACCCAGTACTTC
TRBJ2-1	many	TRBV12-3/TRBV12-4	-	CASSFGQTGIPFF	TGTGCCAGCAGTTTCGGTCAAACAGGGATACCGTTCTTC
TRBJ2-1	many	TRBV3-1	-	CASRKGGGPGDEQFF	TGTGCCAGCAGGAAGGGAGGAGGGCCAGGGGATGAGCAGTTCTTC
TRBJ2-1	-	TRBV30	TRBD2	CAWESSGRYNEQFF	TGTGCCTGGGAGAGTAGCGGGAGATACAATGAGCAGTTCTTC
TRBJ2-3	few	TRBV27	TRBD2	CASSSRTSGSPRSTDTQYF	TGTGCCAGCAGTTCCCGGACTAGCGGGAGTCCGAGAAGCACAGATACGCAGTATTTT
TRBJ1-1	many	TRBV12-3/TRBV12-4	-	CASRGTGGNTEAFF	TGTGCCAGCAGGGGGACCGGAGGGAACACTGAAGCTTTCTTT
TRBJ2-2	few	TRBV11-2	-	CASSLVSGRTGELFF	TGTGCCAGCAGCTTAGTGTCTGGACGAACCGGGGAGCTGTTTTTT
TRBJ1-1	-	TRBV20-1	-	CSASGSKTEAFF	TGCAGTGCTAGCGGTAGTAAAACTGAAGCTTTCTTT
TRBJ1-2	many	TRBV30	-	CAWSGAGRNYGYTF	TGTGCCTGGAGTGGGGCAGGTAGAAACTATGGCTACACCTTC
TRBJ2-1	many	TRBV18	TRBD2	CASHSSGTTEGEQFF	TGTGCCAGCCATTCTTCTGGGACTACGGAGGGTGAGCAGTTCTTC
TRBJ2-7	many	TRBV2	-	CASIPSPFGEQYF	TGTGCCAGTATCCCAAGCCCCTTCGGCGAGCAGTACTTC
TRBJ2-5	-	TRBV21-1	-	CASSKYAVAGLQETQYF	TGTGCCAGCAGCAAATATGCGGTAGCGGGCCTACAAGAGACCCAGTACTTC
TRBJ2-5	-	TRBV15	-	CATSRDQGGQETQYF	TGTGCCACCAGCAGAGATCAAGGGGGTCAGGAGACCCAGTACTTC
TRBJ2-7	few	TRBV30	-	CAWAQGSEQYF	TGTGCCTGGGCTCAGGGGAGCGAGCAGTACTTC